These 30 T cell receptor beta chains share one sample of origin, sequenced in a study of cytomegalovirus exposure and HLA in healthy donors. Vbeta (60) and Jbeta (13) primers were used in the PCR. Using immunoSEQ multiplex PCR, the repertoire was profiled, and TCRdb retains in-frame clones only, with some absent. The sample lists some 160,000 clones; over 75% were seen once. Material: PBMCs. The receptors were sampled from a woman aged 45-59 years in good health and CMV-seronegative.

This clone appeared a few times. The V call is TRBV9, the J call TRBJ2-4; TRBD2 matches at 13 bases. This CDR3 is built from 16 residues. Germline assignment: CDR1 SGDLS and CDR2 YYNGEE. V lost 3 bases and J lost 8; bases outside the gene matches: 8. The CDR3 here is CASSGGLAGAQDIQYF. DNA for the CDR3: TGTGCCAGCAGCGGCGGACTAGCGGGAGCTCAGGACATTCAGTACTTC.

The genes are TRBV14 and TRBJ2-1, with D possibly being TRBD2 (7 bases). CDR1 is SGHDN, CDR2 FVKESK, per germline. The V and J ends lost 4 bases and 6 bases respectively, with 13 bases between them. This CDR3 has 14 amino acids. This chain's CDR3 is CASSRRGPGNEQFF. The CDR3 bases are TGTGCCAGCAGCCGGCGGGGGCCAGGCAATGAGCAGTTCTTC.

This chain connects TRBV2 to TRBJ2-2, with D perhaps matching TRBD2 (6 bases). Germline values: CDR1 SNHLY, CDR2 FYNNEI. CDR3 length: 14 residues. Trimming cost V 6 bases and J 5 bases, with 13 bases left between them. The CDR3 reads CASRGGIGTGELFF. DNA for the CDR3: TGTGCCAGCAGGGGCGGGATAGGAACCGGGGAGCTGTTTTTT.

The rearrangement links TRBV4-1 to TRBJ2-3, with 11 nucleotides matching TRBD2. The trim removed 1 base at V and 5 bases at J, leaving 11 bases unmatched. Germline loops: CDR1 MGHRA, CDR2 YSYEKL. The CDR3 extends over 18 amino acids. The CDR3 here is CASSQVGPTSGAVDTQYF. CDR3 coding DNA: TGCGCCAGCAGCCAAGTGGGCCCGACTAGCGGGGCGGTAGATACGCAGTATTTT.

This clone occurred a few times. CDR3 sequence: CASKDRGLGGYTF. The CDR3 region has the DNA TGTGCCAGCAAGGACAGGGGCTTGGGCGGCTACACCTTC. The rearrangement joins TRBV28 to TRBJ1-2; 9 nucleotides agree with TRBD1. The J segment lost 8 bases and the V segment lost 7 bases, leaving 8 bases of the junction unmatched. Looked up from germline, CDR1 is MDHEN and CDR2 is SYDVKM. This CDR3 contains 13 residues.

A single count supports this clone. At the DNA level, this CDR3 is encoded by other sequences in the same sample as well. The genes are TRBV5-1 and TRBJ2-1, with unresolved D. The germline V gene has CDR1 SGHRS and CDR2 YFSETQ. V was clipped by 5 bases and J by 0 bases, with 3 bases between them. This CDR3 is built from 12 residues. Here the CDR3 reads CASRLSYNEQFF. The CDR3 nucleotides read TGCGCCAGCAGACTCTCCTACAATGAGCAGTTCTTC.

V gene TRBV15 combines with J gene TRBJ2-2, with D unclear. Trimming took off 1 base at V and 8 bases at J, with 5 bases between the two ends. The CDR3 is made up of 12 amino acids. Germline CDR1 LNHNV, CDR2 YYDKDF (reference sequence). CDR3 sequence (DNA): TGTGCCACCAGCAGAGTTTCTGGGGAGCTGTTTTTT. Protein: CATSRVSGELFF.

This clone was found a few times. CDR3 in DNA: TGTGCCAGCAGCTTACCGGGACTGGAATACAATGAGCAGTTCTTC. Translation gives CASSLPGLEYNEQFF. This chain connects TRBV7-9 to TRBJ2-1; maybe TRBD2 (6 bases). The CDR3 runs to 15 residues. V lost 2 bases to trimming and J lost 4 bases, with 12 bases between them. The germline V gene encodes CDR1 SEHNR and CDR2 FQNEAQ (reference sequence).

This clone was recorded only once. The CDR3 coding sequence is TGCGCCAGCAGCTTGGGGACAGGGCTGAACACTGAAGCTTTCTTT. Protein: CASSLGTGLNTEAFF. The chain is built from TRBV5-1 and TRBJ1-1; 8 nucleotides align to TRBD1. The CDR3 covers 15 residues. J gave up 0 bases and V 0 bases, and 1 base lay outside the gene matches. CDR1 is SGHRS and CDR2 is YFSETQ in the germline V gene.

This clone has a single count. The CDR3 DNA reads as TGCGCCAGCAGCCAACAATTGACTAGCGGACCTACAGATACGCAGTATTTT. This codes for CASSQQLTSGPTDTQYF. V and J are TRBV4-3 and TRBJ2-3; 9 bases agree with TRBD2. The germline CDR1 and CDR2 sequences are LGHNA and YSLEER. The CDR3 consists of 17 residues. J was trimmed by 3 bases and V by 2 bases; bases with no gene match: 9.

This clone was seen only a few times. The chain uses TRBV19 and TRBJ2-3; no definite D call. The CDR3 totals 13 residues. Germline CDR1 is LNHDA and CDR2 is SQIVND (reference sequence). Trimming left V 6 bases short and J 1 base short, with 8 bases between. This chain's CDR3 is CASSRSGTDTQYF. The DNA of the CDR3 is TGTGCCAGTAGCAGGTCTGGCACAGATACGCAGTATTTT.

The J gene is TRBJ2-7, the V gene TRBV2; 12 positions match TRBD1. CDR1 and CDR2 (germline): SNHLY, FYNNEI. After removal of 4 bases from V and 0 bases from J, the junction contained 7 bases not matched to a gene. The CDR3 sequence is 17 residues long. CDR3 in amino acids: CASSVPGQGAFSYEQYF. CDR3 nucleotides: TGTGCCAGCAGTGTACCGGGACAGGGGGCTTTCTCCTACGAGCAGTACTTC. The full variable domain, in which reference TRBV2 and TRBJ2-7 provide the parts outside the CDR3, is EPEVTQTPSHQVTQMGQEVILRCVPISNHLYFYWYRQILGQKVEFLVSFYNNEISEKSEIFDDQFSVERPDGSNFTLKIRSTKLEDSAMYFCASSVPGQGAFSYEQYFGPGTRLTVT.

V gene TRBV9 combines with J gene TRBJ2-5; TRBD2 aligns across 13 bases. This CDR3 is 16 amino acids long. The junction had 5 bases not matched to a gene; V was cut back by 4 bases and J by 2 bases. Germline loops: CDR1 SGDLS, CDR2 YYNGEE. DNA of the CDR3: TGTGCCAGCAGCCCGAGACTAGCGGGGGGACAAGAGACCCAGTACTTC. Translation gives CASSPRLAGGQETQYF.

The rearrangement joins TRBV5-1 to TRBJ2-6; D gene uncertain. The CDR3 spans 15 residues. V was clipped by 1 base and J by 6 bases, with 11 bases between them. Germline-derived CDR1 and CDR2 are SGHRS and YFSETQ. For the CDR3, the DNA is TGCGCCAGCAGCTTGCAGAGCCTAGAGGCCAACGTCCTGACTTTC. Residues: CASSLQSLEANVLTF.

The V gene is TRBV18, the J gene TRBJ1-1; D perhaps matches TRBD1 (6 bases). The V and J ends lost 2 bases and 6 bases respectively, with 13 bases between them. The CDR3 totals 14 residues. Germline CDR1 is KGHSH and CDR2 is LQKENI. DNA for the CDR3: TGTGCCAGCTCACCAACGGCGGGGGCCCCTGAAGCTTTCTTT. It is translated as CASSPTAGAPEAFF.

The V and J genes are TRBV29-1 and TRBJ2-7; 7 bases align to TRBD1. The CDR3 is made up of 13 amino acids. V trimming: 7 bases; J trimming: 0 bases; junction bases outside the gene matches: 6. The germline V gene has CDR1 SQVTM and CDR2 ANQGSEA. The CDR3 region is CSGRGGRSYEQYF. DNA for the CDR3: TGCAGCGGAAGAGGGGGCCGCTCCTACGAGCAGTACTTC.

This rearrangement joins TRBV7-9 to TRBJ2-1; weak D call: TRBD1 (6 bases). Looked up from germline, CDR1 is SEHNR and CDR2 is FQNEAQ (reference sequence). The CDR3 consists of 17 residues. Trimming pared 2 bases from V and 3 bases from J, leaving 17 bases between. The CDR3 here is CASSLIITGTRYNEQFF. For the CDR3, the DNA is TGTGCCAGCAGCTTAATTATTACGGGGACACGCTACAATGAGCAGTTCTTC.

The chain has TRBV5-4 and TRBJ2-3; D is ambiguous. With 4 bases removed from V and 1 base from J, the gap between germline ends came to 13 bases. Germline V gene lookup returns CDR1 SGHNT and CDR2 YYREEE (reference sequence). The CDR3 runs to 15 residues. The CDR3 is CASSSGFGRTDTQYF. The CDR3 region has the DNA TGTGCCAGCAGCAGTGGGTTTGGGCGCACAGATACGCAGTATTTT.

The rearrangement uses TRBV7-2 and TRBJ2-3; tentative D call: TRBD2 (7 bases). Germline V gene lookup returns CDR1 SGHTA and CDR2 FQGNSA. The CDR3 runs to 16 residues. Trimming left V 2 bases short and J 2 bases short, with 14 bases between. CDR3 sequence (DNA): TGTGCCAGCAGCTTAATTGGCGGGGGCATCACAGATACGCAGTATTTT. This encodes CASSLIGGGITDTQYF.

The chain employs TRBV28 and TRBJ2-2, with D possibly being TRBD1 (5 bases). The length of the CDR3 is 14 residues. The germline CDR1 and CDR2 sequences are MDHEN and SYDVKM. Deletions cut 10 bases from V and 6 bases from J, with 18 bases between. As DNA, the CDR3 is TGTGCCACCTTCACCAGGGTCTATCCCGGGGAGCTGTTTTTT. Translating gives CATFTRVYPGELFF.

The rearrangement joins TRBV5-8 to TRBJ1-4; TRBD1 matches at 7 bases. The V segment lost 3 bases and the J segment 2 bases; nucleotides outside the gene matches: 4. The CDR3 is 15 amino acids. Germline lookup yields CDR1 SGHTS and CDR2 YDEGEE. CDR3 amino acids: CASSSEDRTNEKLFF. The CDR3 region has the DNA TGTGCCAGCAGCTCTGAGGACAGGACTAATGAAAAACTGTTTTTT.

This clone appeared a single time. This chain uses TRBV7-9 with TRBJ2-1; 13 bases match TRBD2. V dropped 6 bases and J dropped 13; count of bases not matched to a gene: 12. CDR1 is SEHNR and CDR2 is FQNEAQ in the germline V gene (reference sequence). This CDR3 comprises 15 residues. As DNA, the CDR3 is TGTGCCAGCAGATCCTGGACTAGCGGGGGCGCGGGACAGTTCTTC. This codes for CASRSWTSGGAGQFF.

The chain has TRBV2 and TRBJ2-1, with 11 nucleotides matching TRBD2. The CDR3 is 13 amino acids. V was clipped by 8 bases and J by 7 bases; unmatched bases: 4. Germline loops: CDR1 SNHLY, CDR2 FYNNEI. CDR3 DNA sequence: TGTGCCAGCGTAGCGGGGGGGCGTAATGAGCAGTTCTTC. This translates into CASVAGGRNEQFF.

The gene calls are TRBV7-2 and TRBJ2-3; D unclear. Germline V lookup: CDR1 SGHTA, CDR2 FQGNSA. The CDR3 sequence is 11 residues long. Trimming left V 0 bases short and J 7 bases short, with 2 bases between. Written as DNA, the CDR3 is TGTGCCAGCAGCTTAGCCTATACGCAGTATTTT. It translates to CASSLAYTQYF.

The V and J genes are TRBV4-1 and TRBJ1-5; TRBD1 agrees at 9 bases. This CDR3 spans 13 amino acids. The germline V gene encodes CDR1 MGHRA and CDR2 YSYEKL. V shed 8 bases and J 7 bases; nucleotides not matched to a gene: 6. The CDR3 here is CASSGQGDQPQHF. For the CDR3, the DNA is TGCGCCAGCTCGGGACAGGGAGACCAGCCCCAGCATTTT.

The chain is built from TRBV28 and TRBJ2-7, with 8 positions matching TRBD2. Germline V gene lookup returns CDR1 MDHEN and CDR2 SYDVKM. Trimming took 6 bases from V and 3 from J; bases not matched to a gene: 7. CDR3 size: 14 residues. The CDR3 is CASSPAGGDYEQYF. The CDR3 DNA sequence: TGTGCCAGCAGCCCCGCGGGGGGTGACTACGAGCAGTACTTC. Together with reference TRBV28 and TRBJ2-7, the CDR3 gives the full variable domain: DVKVTQSSRYLVKRTGEKVFLECVQDMDHENMFWYRQDPGLGLRLIYFSYDVKMKEKGDIPEGYSVSREKKERFSLILESASTNQTSMYLCASSPAGGDYEQYFGPGTRLTVT.

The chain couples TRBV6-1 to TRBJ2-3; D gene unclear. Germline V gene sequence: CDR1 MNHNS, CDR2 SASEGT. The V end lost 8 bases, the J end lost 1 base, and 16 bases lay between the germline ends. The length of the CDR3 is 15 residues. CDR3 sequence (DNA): TGTGCCAGCCCTGCGGTCCCCGACCGCACAGATACGCAGTATTTT. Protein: CASPAVPDRTDTQYF.

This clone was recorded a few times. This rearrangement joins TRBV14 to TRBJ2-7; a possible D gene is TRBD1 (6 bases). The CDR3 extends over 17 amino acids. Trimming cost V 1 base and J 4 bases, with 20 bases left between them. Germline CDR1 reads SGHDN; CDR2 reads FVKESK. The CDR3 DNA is TGTGCCAGCAGCCAAGGAGACTTTACAGGGTTTCTTTACGAGCAGTACTTC. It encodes CASSQGDFTGFLYEQYF.

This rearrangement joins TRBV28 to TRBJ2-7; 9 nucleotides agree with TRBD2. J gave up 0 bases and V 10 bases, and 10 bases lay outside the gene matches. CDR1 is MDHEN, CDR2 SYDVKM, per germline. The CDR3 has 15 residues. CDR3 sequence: CATLGLAGRSYEQYF. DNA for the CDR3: TGTGCCACCTTGGGTCTAGCGGGACGCTCCTACGAGCAGTACTTC.

Here the CDR3 reads CASSGNRGEDYGYTF. The CDR3 nucleotides read TGTGCCAGCAGCGGAAACAGGGGTGAGGACTATGGCTACACCTTC. The chain links TRBV2 to TRBJ1-2, with 7 bases matching TRBD1. Trimming at V came to 6 bases and at J to 3 bases, leaving 10 bases not matched to a gene. From germline, CDR1 is SNHLY and CDR2 FYNNEI. The CDR3 runs 15 residues.